The 25 T cell receptor beta chains below come from one sample, sequenced in a study of HIV-infected patients and healthy controls. Whole blood was used without fractionation, so all unsorted peripheral T cells were included. cDNA was made from around 0.5 ug RNA using alpha and beta constant primers. Each of the alpha and beta chains got its own library through chain-specific third strand synthesis with indices. TCRdb re-called the 5' RACE reads with MiXCR, one entry per CDR3 protein. The sample lists approximately 8,700 distinct CDR3 sequences; roughly 7% were seen once. The sequences come from blood, collected before antiretroviral therapy. The receptors shown here come from an adult with HIV infection.

This clonotype was seen at least ten times. This chain links TRBV9 with TRBJ1-5, with 8 bases aligning to TRBD1. Per the germline V gene, CDR1 is SGDLS and CDR2 is YYNGEE. This CDR3 has 17 amino acids. The V gene end was trimmed by 0 bases and the J gene end by 0 bases; junction bases not matched to a gene: 5. The CDR3 DNA reads TGTGCCAGCAGCGTAGGGACAGGGCACAATAGCAATCAGCCCCAGCATTTT. Translation: CASSVGTGHNSNQPQHF.

This clonotype has a count of ten or more. The rearrangement uses TRBV9 and TRBJ1-1; no firm D call. The ends were cut back, 2 bases at V and 3 bases at J, with 5 bases in the middle. CDR3 length equals 12 residues. In germline, CDR1 is SGDLS, CDR2 YYNGEE. CDR3: CASSVGDTEAFF. The CDR3 DNA is TGTGCCAGCAGCGTTGGAGACACTGAAGCTTTCTTT.

This clonotype showed up many times. The gene calls are TRBV6-5 and TRBJ1-1; D call uncertain. Trimming shortened V by 1 base and J by 1 base, and 4 bases separated the two germline ends. Germline V gene lookup returns CDR1 MNHEY and CDR2 SVGAGI. CDR3 length: 13 residues. The DNA for the CDR3 is TGTGCCAGCAGTTACTTCGGGAACACTGAAGCTTTCTTT. Its translation is CASSYFGNTEAFF.

This clonotype was detected many times. The chain joins TRBV5-6 to TRBJ2-7, with D tentatively TRBD1 (7 bases). The CDR3 is 15 residues long. V was pared by 6 bases and J by 0 bases, with 16 bases between. CDR1 is SGHDT, CDR2 YYEEEE, per germline. This chain's CDR3 is CASTAGTESSYEQYF. Here the CDR3 DNA reads TGTGCCAGCACCGCGGGGACAGAAAGCTCCTACGAGCAGTACTTC. The complete variable domain, with remaining parts taken from reference TRBV5-6 and TRBJ2-7, reads DAGVTQSPTHLIKTRGQQVTLRCSPKSGHDTVSWYQQALGQGPQFIFQYYEEEERQRGNFPDRFSGHQFPNYSSELNVNALLLGDSALYLCASTAGTESSYEQYFGPGTRLTVT.

Within the sample, this clonotype is medium-sized. The chain links TRBV7-9 to TRBJ2-7; D ambiguous. The CDR3 runs 14 residues. V shed 1 base and J shed 6 bases, with 13 bases lying between them. The V gene's germline CDR1 is SEHNR and CDR2 FQNEAQ (reference sequence). The CDR3 DNA follows: TGTGCCAGCAGCTTAGGTGTTACGTTACGCGAGCAGTACTTC. It is translated as CASSLGVTLREQYF.

This clonotype has a count of ten or more. The chain joins TRBV12-3 or TRBV12-4 to TRBJ1-2; D remains ambiguous. The CDR3 spans 12 residues. V shed 3 bases and J shed 3 bases, with 5 bases lying between them. In nucleotides, the CDR3 is TGTGCCAGCAGTTTGGAGGACTATGGCTACACCTTC. Protein product: CASSLEDYGYTF.

This clonotype was observed at least ten times. The chain uses TRBV5-1 and TRBJ1-1; unclear D gene. Per germline, CDR1 SGHRS and CDR2 YFSETQ. The germline V and J ends were trimmed by 4 bases and 1 base, with 8 bases remaining between them. The CDR3 sequence is 13 residues long. The chain's CDR3 is CASSPQENTEAFF. The CDR3 DNA reads TGCGCCAGCAGCCCTCAGGAGAACACTGAAGCTTTCTTT.

This clonotype was counted at least ten times. The J gene is TRBJ1-2, the V gene TRBV10-3; no definite D call. Germline CDR1 reads ENHRY; CDR2 reads SYGVKD. Trimming removed 2 bases from V and 7 bases from J, with 14 bases in between. The CDR3 sequence is 14 residues long. Written as DNA, the CDR3 is TGTGCCATCAGTGAGACGAACAGTAGGCCTGGCTACACCTTC. It codes for CAISETNSRPGYTF.

This clonotype was seen more than once but under ten times. The chain joins TRBV3-1 to TRBJ1-2; 9 positions agree with TRBD1. The CDR3 has 15 amino acids. V shed 1 base and J 4 bases; nucleotides not matched to a gene: 4. Germline V gene sequence: CDR1 LGHDT, CDR2 YNNKEL (reference sequence). The CDR3 DNA reads as TGTGCCAGCAGCCAAGCTCAGGGACAGGGCTATGGCTACACCTTC. It is translated as CASSQAQGQGYGYTF.

This clonotype was detected many times. The CDR3 DNA is TGCAGTGCTAGAGATCGGGACAGAGCTATGAACACTGAAGCTTTCTTT. This encodes CSARDRDRAMNTEAFF. The J gene is TRBJ1-1, the V gene TRBV20-1; 7 nucleotides align to TRBD1. The trim removed 0 bases at V and 0 bases at J, leaving 7 bases unmatched. CDR3 length: 16 residues. The germline V gene encodes CDR1 DFQATT and CDR2 SNEGSKA (reference sequence).

This clonotype was seen at least ten times. DNA of the CDR3: TGTGCCAGCAGCTTGGACTGGACCTACGAGCAGTACTTC. It specifies CASSLDWTYEQYF. V is TRBV7-2 and J is TRBJ2-7; D is possibly TRBD2 (5 bases). V gave up 3 bases and J gave up 2 bases, with 8 bases separating them. The V gene's germline CDR1 is SGHTA and CDR2 FQGNSA. The CDR3 contains 13 residues.

In its sample, this clonotype was seen many times. The V and J genes are TRBV12-3 or TRBV12-4 and TRBJ2-7; TRBD1 might be the D (6 bases). Between the trimmed V and J ends, which lost 3 bases and 4 bases, there was a span of 13 bases. The CDR3 consists of 14 residues. CDR3 residues: CASSFGQGPYEQYF. The DNA of the CDR3 is TGTGCCAGCAGTTTTGGGCAGGGGCCATACGAGCAGTACTTC.

This clonotype was seen a handful of times. The rearrangement uses TRBV7-2 and TRBJ1-1, with TRBD1 matching 8 bases. In germline, CDR1 is SGHTA, CDR2 FQGNSA. The CDR3 has 15 residues. Unmatched junction bases numbered 7, after V lost 0 bases and J lost 7 bases. The CDR3 nucleotides read TGTGCCAGCAGCTTAGCTGCCGGGACAGGTCTTGAAGCTTTCTTT. Translated: CASSLAAGTGLEAFF.

V is TRBV7-9 and J is TRBJ2-6; D ambiguous. The CDR3 consists of 16 residues. The V gene's germline CDR1 is SEHNR and CDR2 FQNEAQ (reference sequence). Trimming removed 1 base from V and 4 bases from J, with 11 bases in between. This CDR3 reads CASSLDLRAGANVLTF. The CDR3 DNA sequence: TGTGCCAGCAGCTTAGATCTCCGGGCCGGGGCCAACGTCCTGACTTTC.

This chain uses TRBV7-2 with TRBJ2-5; no reliable D call. CDR3 length equals 13 residues. The germline gives CDR1 SGHTA, CDR2 FQGNSA. The V end lost 2 bases, the J end lost 1 base, and 5 bases lay between the germline ends. DNA for the CDR3: TGTGCCAGCAGCTTATTCCCCCAAGAGACCCAGTACTTC. Encoded protein: CASSLFPQETQYF.

This clonotype was seen repeatedly, ten times or more. The chain combines TRBV5-1 with TRBJ1-2, with TRBD1 matching over 7 bases. CDR1 SGHRS and CDR2 YFSETQ come from the germline V gene. V was clipped by 6 bases and J by 8 bases; unmatched bases: 13. CDR3 length: 14 residues. The CDR3 DNA follows: TGCGCCAGCACCCTTTACCCGGACAGGAACGGCTACACCTTC. This translates into CASTLYPDRNGYTF.

This clonotype was observed many times. This chain links TRBV7-9 with TRBJ2-5, with TRBD1 as a possible D gene (6 bases). V dropped 1 base and J dropped 2 bases, with 8 bases sitting between them. The CDR3 extends over 14 amino acids. Germline CDR1 is SEHNR and CDR2 is FQNEAQ (reference sequence). In nucleotides, the CDR3 is TGTGCCAGCAGCTTAGTGGGGACACAAGAGACCCAGTACTTC. This codes for CASSLVGTQETQYF.

The table lists this clonotype with many counts. The chain is built from TRBV19 and TRBJ2-3, with TRBD1 as a possible D gene (7 bases). Trimming shortened V by 2 bases and J by 5 bases, and 20 bases separated the two germline ends. The CDR3 runs 17 residues. The germline gives CDR1 LNHDA, CDR2 SQIVND (reference sequence). The CDR3 reads CASSIRRGQGGGDTQYF. The CDR3 bases are TGTGCCAGTAGTATAAGGAGGGGCCAGGGGGGAGGAGATACGCAGTATTTT.

By frequency in the sample, this clonotype is large. The V gene is TRBV10-3, the J gene TRBJ2-7; tentative D call: TRBD1 (8 bases). CDR1 and CDR2 from the germline V gene are ENHRY and SYGVKD. The CDR3 is 13 residues long. Between the trimmed V and J ends, which lost 9 bases and 0 bases, there was a span of 12 bases. The CDR3 region is CAIQGGSSYEQYF. The CDR3 DNA is TGTGCCATACAGGGGGGGAGCTCCTACGAGCAGTACTTC.

V usage is TRBV5-8 and J usage is TRBJ1-1, with a tentative D call TRBD1 (6 bases). Trimming pared 2 bases from V and 0 bases from J, leaving 8 bases between. Germline lookup yields CDR1 SGHTS and CDR2 YDEGEE. The CDR3 has 14 amino acids. The CDR3 DNA is TGTGCCAGCAGCTTATCAGGGGTGAACACTGAAGCTTTCTTT. It translates to CASSLSGVNTEAFF.

This clonotype was picked up a small number of times. This chain joins TRBV4-3 and TRBJ2-3; D perhaps matches TRBD2 (7 bases). V was clipped by 1 base and J by 6 bases, with 17 bases between them. CDR3 length: 16 residues. Per the germline V gene, CDR1 is LGHNA and CDR2 is YSLEER. The CDR3 reads CASSQVAGALVDTQYF. Here the CDR3 DNA reads TGCGCCAGCAGCCAAGTTGCGGGGGCGCTAGTTGATACGCAGTATTTT.

This clonotype has at least ten counts. The rearrangement uses TRBV18 and TRBJ2-7; D not resolved. CDR3 length: 14 amino acids. CDR1 and CDR2 (germline): KGHSH, LQKENI. Trimming shortened V by 2 bases and J by 0 bases, and 8 bases separated the two germline ends. CDR3 nucleotide sequence: TGTGCCAGCTCACCAGGGGTTCGCTCCTACGAGCAGTACTTC. Amino acids: CASSPGVRSYEQYF.

A few counts support this clonotype. This chain connects TRBV7-2 to TRBJ2-7, with D unclear. V lost 6 bases and J 0 bases, leaving 12 bases between the germline ends. This CDR3 region has 14 residues. Germline V gives CDR1 SGHTA, CDR2 FQGNSA. The CDR3 DNA reads TGTGCCAGCAGTCTAGACCCGGGCTCCTACGAGCAGTACTTC. It encodes CASSLDPGSYEQYF.

There are many counts of this clonotype. J is TRBJ2-4 and V is TRBV7-2; D is unclear. Trimming pared 5 bases from V and 0 bases from J, leaving 8 bases between. Germline V gene sequence: CDR1 SGHTA, CDR2 FQGNSA. The CDR3 has 14 residues. CDR3 region: CASSLSLAKNIQYF. CDR3 DNA: TGTGCCAGCAGCCTATCCCTAGCCAAAAACATTCAGTACTTC.

This clonotype was counted many times. The V call is TRBV18, the J call TRBJ2-7; D remains unclear. The CDR3 runs to 14 residues. The germline V gene has CDR1 KGHSH and CDR2 LQKENI. Trimming shortened V by 3 bases and J by 2 bases, and 11 bases separated the two germline ends. The CDR3 bases are TGTGCCAGCTCACCGGCAACAGCGACCTACGAGCAGTACTTC. Translation: CASSPATATYEQYF.